This is a list of T cell receptor beta chains from one sample in a study of T-cell reconstitution after alpha-beta-depleted transplantation in children. TCRdb reprocessed the PCR reads with MiXCR, giving one entry per CDR3 protein. The sample contains about 58,000 distinct CDR3 sequences, around 40% of which appear only once. Source: PBMCs, mostly from graft donor cells, taken 360 days after TCRalphabeta/CD19-depleted stem cell transplant. These receptors came from a male patient aged 10 to 17 who had a stem cell transplant for acute lymphoblastic leukemia, so the T cells may come from the graft donor. Each CDR3 is given with its conserved first and last residue. The D gene is left open where the match is weak. Size tells how often a clone was seen (once, few, many) or the class of an expanded clone, and some rows leave it out.

J gene: TRBJ2-1; D gene: TRBD2; V gene: TRBV29-1; clone size: few; CDR3 protein: CSVALRLAHNNEQFF; CDR3 DNA: TGCAGCGTTGCACTCCGACTAGCGCATAACAATGAGCAGTTCTTC
J gene: TRBJ2-2; D gene: .; V gene: TRBV11-2; clone size: once; CDR3 protein: CASSLDRGIRELFF; CDR3 DNA: TGTGCCAGCAGCTTAGATCGGGGGATCCGGGAGCTGTTTTTT
J gene: TRBJ2-1; D gene: TRBD2; V gene: TRBV19; clone size: once; CDR3 protein: CASSISGSGGGLGEQFF; CDR3 DNA: TGTGCCAGTAGTATATCCGGTAGCGGGGGTGGATTGGGTGAGCAGTTCTTC
J gene: TRBJ2-7; D gene: TRBD2; V gene: TRBV7-8; clone size: .; CDR3 protein: CASSFLAGSFYEQYF; CDR3 DNA: TGTGCCAGCAGCTTCCTAGCGGGATCTTTCTACGAGCAGTACTTC
J gene: TRBJ2-7; D gene: TRBD1; V gene: TRBV29-1; clone size: .; CDR3 protein: CSARGHGTGFYEQYF; CDR3 DNA: TGCAGCGCCCGAGGCCACGGGACAGGGTTCTACGAGCAGTACTTC
J gene: TRBJ2-7; D gene: .; V gene: TRBV11-2; clone size: .; CDR3 protein: CASSLGLEQYF; CDR3 DNA: TGTGCCAGCAGCTTAGGCCTGGAGCAGTACTTC
J gene: TRBJ1-2; D gene: .; V gene: TRBV29-1; clone size: .; CDR3 protein: CSVQALGGGAYGYTF; CDR3 DNA: TGCAGCGTTCAAGCTCTGGGTGGGGGAGCCTATGGCTACACCTTC
J gene: TRBJ2-2; D gene: .; V gene: TRBV5-5; clone size: .; CDR3 protein: CASIPAGGGELFF; CDR3 DNA: TGTGCCAGCATACCGGCCGGCGGCGGGGAGCTGTTTTTT
J gene: TRBJ2-7; D gene: TRBD1; V gene: TRBV12-3/TRBV12-4; clone size: .; CDR3 protein: CASSLDPVTGGPYEQYF; CDR3 DNA: TGTGCCAGCAGTTTAGATCCCGTGACAGGGGGCCCCTACGAGCAGTACTTC
J gene: TRBJ2-7; D gene: .; V gene: TRBV9; clone size: .; CDR3 protein: CASSVGGGHSYEQYF; CDR3 DNA: TGTGCCAGCAGCGTGGGCGGGGGCCACTCCTACGAGCAGTACTTC
J gene: TRBJ2-1; D gene: TRBD2; V gene: TRBV6-1; clone size: .; CDR3 protein: CASSLAGGPNEQFF; CDR3 DNA: TGTGCCAGCAGCCTAGCGGGAGGGCCAAATGAGCAGTTCTTC
J gene: TRBJ2-3; D gene: .; V gene: TRBV18; clone size: .; CDR3 protein: CASSPPPGSTDTQYF; CDR3 DNA: TGTGCCAGCTCACCACCTCCCGGGAGCACAGATACGCAGTATTTT
J gene: TRBJ2-1; D gene: TRBD2; V gene: TRBV12-3/TRBV12-4; clone size: .; CDR3 protein: CASSLHTSGGESQFF; CDR3 DNA: TGTGCCAGCAGTTTACATACTAGCGGGGGAGAATCCCAGTTCTTC
J gene: TRBJ2-4; D gene: .; V gene: TRBV2; clone size: .; CDR3 protein: CASTGRALAKNIQYF; CDR3 DNA: TGTGCCAGCACGGGTCGTGCCCTGGCCAAAAACATTCAGTACTTC
J gene: TRBJ2-7; D gene: TRBD2; V gene: TRBV5-1; clone size: .; CDR3 protein: CASSSGLAGGPRSYEQYF; CDR3 DNA: TGCGCCAGCAGCTCAGGACTAGCGGGAGGGCCCCGCTCCTACGAGCAGTACTTC
J gene: TRBJ2-1; D gene: .; V gene: TRBV7-3; clone size: few; CDR3 protein: CASSLKGQGMNEQFF; CDR3 DNA: TGTGCCAGCAGCTTAAAAGGGCAGGGGATGAATGAGCAGTTCTTC
J gene: TRBJ2-7; D gene: .; V gene: TRBV7-9; clone size: .; CDR3 protein: CASSPQGRDEQYF; CDR3 DNA: TGTGCCAGCAGCCCCCAGGGCAGGGACGAGCAGTACTTC
J gene: TRBJ2-3; D gene: .; V gene: TRBV20-1; clone size: .; CDR3 protein: CSAPARKVSTDTQYF; CDR3 DNA: TGCAGTGCTCCGGCCCGAAAGGTCAGCACAGATACGCAGTATTTT
J gene: TRBJ2-7; D gene: .; V gene: TRBV27; clone size: .; CDR3 protein: CASSYRGLGYEQYF; CDR3 DNA: TGTGCCAGCAGTTACCGGGGACTTGGCTACGAGCAGTACTTC
J gene: TRBJ2-3; D gene: .; V gene: TRBV15; clone size: few; CDR3 protein: CATSSDRDTQYF; CDR3 DNA: TGTGCCACCAGCAGCGACAGAGATACGCAGTATTTT
J gene: TRBJ2-7; D gene: TRBD1; V gene: TRBV10-3; clone size: .; CDR3 protein: CAISESGGELQEQYF; CDR3 DNA: TGTGCCATCAGTGAGTCAGGGGGCGAACTTCAAGAGCAGTACTTC
J gene: TRBJ2-3; D gene: TRBD2; V gene: TRBV7-2; clone size: .; CDR3 protein: CASSFTTGLAVTDTQYF; CDR3 DNA: TGTGCCAGCAGCTTCACTACGGGACTAGCGGTCACAGATACGCAGTATTTT
J gene: TRBJ2-7; D gene: .; V gene: TRBV29-1; clone size: few; CDR3 protein: CSVRQLDEQYF; CDR3 DNA: TGCAGCGTAAGACAGCTCGACGAGCAGTACTTC
J gene: TRBJ2-3; D gene: .; V gene: TRBV27; clone size: .; CDR3 protein: CASWISGLRTDTQYF; CDR3 DNA: TGTGCCAGCTGGATCTCTGGCTTGAGAACAGATACGCAGTATTTT
J gene: TRBJ2-7; D gene: .; V gene: TRBV12-3/TRBV12-4; clone size: few; CDR3 protein: CASSFRDSPFVEQYF; CDR3 DNA: TGTGCCAGCAGTTTCCGGGACTCTCCTTTTGTCGAGCAGTACTTC
J gene: TRBJ2-1; D gene: TRBD2; V gene: TRBV6-1; clone size: .; CDR3 protein: CASSEGTSGRLNEQFF; CDR3 DNA: TGTGCCAGCAGTGAAGGGACTAGCGGGAGGTTGAATGAGCAGTTCTTC
J gene: TRBJ1-1; D gene: .; V gene: TRBV7-2; clone size: .; CDR3 protein: CASTTITGYSEAFF; CDR3 DNA: TGTGCCAGCACCACCATAACAGGGTATTCTGAAGCTTTCTTT
J gene: TRBJ2-7; D gene: TRBD2; V gene: TRBV20-1; clone size: .; CDR3 protein: CSARGTSGSAAYEQYF; CDR3 DNA: TGCAGTGCTAGGGGGACTAGCGGGAGTGCAGCCTACGAGCAGTACTTC
J gene: TRBJ1-3; D gene: .; V gene: TRBV7-2; clone size: few; CDR3 protein: CASSSRLQQNSGNTIYF; CDR3 DNA: TGTGCCAGCAGCTCTCGGTTGCAACAGAACTCTGGAAACACCATATATTTT
J gene: TRBJ2-2; D gene: .; V gene: TRBV28; clone size: .; CDR3 protein: CASSFGRGWTGELFF; CDR3 DNA: TGTGCCAGCAGTTTTGGCAGGGGTTGGACCGGGGAGCTGTTTTTT
J gene: TRBJ2-2; D gene: TRBD1; V gene: TRBV6-5; clone size: .; CDR3 protein: CASSYSQDRDPQFSELFF; CDR3 DNA: TGTGCCAGCAGTTACTCCCAGGACAGGGATCCCCAATTTTCGGAGCTGTTTTTT
J gene: TRBJ2-5; D gene: TRBD1; V gene: TRBV12-3/TRBV12-4; clone size: once; CDR3 protein: CASSSWTGIGETQYF; CDR3 DNA: TGTGCCAGCAGTTCCTGGACAGGGATTGGGGAGACCCAGTACTTC
J gene: TRBJ2-7; D gene: .; V gene: TRBV20-1; clone size: few; CDR3 protein: CSAAGTVTYEQYF; CDR3 DNA: TGCAGTGCTGCCGGGACGGTGACCTACGAGCAGTACTTC